This TCR beta chain was profiled in a study of CD8+ T cells in alopecia areata. Documented treatment: oral pan-JAK inhibitor, 5-10 mg twice daily. Sequencing templates came from extracted RNA that was reverse transcribed into cDNA. TCRdb's copy holds only in-frame clones and misses some; the assay was immunoSEQ multiplex PCR. The repertoire holds around 200,000 clones, with roughly 64% as singletons. This clone occurred a few times. V was pared by 0 bases and J by 5 bases, with 6 bases between. Germline loops: CDR1 SGHRS, CDR2 YFSETQ. There are 12 residues in the CDR3. Specimen: CD8+ T cells sorted from blood, collected at week 24, from a patient treated with tofacitinib. The chain combines TRBV5-1 with TRBJ2-7; D is uncertain. This sequence originates from a human donor with alopecia areata. This CDR3 is CASSLADDEQYF. Here the CDR3 DNA reads TGCGCCAGCAGCTTGGCCGACGACGAGCAGTACTTC.